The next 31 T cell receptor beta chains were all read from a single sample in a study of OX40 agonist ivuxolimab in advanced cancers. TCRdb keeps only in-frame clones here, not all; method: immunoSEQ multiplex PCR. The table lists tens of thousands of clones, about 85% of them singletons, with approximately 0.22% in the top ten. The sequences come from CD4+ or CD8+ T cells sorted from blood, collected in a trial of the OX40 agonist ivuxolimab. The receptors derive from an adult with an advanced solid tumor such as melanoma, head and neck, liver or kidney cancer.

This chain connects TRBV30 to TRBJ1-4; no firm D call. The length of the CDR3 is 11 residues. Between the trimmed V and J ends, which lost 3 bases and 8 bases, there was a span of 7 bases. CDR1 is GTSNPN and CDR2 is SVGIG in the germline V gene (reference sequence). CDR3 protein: CAWRGKEKLFF. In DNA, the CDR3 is TGTGCCTGGAGGGGGAAAGAAAAACTGTTTTTT.

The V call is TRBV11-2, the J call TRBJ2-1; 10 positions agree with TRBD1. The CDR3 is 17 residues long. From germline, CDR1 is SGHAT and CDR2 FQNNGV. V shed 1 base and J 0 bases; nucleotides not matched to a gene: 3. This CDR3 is CASSLVTGGRSYNEQFF. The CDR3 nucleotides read TGTGCCAGCAGCTTAGTGACAGGGGGCCGCTCCTACAATGAGCAGTTCTTC.

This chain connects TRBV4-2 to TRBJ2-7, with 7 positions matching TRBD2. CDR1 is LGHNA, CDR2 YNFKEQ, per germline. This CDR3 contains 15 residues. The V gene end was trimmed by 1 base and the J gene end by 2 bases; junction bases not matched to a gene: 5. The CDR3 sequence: CASSQATGTTYEQYF. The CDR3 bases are TGTGCCAGCAGCCAAGCGACCGGGACTACCTACGAGCAGTACTTC.

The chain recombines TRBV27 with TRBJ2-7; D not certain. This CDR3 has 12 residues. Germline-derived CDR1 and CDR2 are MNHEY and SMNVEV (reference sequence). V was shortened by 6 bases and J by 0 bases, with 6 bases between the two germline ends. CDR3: CASSPGSYEQYF. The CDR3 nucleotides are TGTGCCAGCAGCCCCGGCTCCTACGAGCAGTACTTC.

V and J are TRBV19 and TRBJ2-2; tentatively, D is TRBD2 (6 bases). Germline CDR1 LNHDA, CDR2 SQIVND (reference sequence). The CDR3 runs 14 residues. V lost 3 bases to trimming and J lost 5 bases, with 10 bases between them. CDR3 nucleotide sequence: TGTGCCAGTAGTATTGGGGCGGGGACCGGGGAGCTGTTTTTT. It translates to CASSIGAGTGELFF. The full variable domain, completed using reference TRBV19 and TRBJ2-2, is DGGITQSPKYLFRKEGQNVTLSCEQNLNHDAMYWYRQDPGQGLRLIYYSQIVNDFQKGDIAEGYSVSREKKESFPLTVTSAQKNPTAFYLCASSIGAGTGELFFGEGSRLTVL.

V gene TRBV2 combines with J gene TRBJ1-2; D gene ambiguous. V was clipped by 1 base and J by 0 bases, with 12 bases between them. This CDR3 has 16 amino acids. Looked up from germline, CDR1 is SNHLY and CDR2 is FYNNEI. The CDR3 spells CASSEDRARANYGYTF. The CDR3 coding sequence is TGTGCCAGCAGTGAAGATCGGGCCAGAGCTAACTATGGCTACACCTTC.

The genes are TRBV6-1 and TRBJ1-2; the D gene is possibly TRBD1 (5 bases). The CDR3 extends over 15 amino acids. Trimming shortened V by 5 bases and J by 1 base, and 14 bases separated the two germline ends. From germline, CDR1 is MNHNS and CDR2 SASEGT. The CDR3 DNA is TGTGCCAGCAGTTTGACCGGGACCCTTAACTATGGCTACACCTTC. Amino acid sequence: CASSLTGTLNYGYTF.

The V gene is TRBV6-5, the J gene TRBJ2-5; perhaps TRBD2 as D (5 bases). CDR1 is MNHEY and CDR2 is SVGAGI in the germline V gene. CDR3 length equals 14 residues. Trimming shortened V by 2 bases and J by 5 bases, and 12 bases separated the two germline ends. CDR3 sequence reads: CASSYLRPGETQYF. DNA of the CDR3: TGTGCCAGCAGTTACCTTCGACCGGGGGAGACCCAGTACTTC.

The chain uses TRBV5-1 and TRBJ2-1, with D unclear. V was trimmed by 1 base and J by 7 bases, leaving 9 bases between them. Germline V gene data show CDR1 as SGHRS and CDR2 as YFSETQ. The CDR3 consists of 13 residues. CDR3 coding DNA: TGCGCCAGCAGCTTGACGACCAGGAATGAGCAGTTCTTC. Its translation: CASSLTTRNEQFF.

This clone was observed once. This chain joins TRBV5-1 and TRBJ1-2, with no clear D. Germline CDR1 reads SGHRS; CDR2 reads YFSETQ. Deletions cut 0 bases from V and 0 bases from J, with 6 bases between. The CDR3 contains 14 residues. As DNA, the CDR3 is TGCGCCAGCAGCTTGGCCGGCTCTAACTATGGCTACACCTTC. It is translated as CASSLAGSNYGYTF.

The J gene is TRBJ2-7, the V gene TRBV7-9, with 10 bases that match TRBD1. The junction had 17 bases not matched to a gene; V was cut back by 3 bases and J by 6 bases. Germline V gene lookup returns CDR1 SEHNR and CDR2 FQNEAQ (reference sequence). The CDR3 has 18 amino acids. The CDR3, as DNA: TGTGCCAGCAGCTTTTCTCTAGGTACAGTGGACAGGGGGTCCGAGCAGTACGTC. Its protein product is CASSFSLGTVDRGSEQYV.

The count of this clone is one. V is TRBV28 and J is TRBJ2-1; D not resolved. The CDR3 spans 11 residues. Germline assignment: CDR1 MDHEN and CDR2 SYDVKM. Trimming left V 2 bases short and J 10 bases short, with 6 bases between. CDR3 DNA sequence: TGTGCCAGCAGTTTAGTAGGGGAGCAGTTCTTC. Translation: CASSLVGEQFF. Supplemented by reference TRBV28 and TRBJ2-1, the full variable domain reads DVKVTQSSRYLVKRTGEKVFLECVQDMDHENMFWYRQDPGLGLRLIYFSYDVKMKEKGDIPEGYSVSREKKERFSLILESASTNQTSMYLCASSLVGEQFFGPGTRLTVL.

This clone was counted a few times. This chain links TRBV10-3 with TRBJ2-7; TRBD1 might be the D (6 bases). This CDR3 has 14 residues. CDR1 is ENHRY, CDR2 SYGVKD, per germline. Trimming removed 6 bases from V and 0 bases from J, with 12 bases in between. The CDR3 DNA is TGTGCCATCAGGAAGGGGGAACTCTCCTACGAGCAGTACTTC. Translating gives CAIRKGELSYEQYF.

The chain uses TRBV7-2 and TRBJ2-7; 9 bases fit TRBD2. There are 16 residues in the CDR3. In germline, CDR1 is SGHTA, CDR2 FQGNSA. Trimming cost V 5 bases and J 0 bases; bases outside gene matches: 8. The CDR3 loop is CASSLSGRTFSYEQYF. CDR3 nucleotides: TGTGCCAGCAGCCTAAGCGGGAGGACCTTCTCCTACGAGCAGTACTTC.

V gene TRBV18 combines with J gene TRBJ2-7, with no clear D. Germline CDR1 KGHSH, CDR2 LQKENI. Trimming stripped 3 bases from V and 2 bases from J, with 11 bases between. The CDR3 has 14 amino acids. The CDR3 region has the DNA TGTGCCAGCTCACCCGAGCTGGATACCTACGAGCAGTACTTC. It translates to CASSPELDTYEQYF. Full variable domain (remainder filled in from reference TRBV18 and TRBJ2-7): NAGVMQNPRHLVRRRGQEARLRCSPMKGHSHVYWYRQLPEEGLKFMVYLQKENIIDESGMPKERFSAEFPKEGPSILRIQQVVRGDSAAYFCASSPELDTYEQYFGPGTRLTVT.

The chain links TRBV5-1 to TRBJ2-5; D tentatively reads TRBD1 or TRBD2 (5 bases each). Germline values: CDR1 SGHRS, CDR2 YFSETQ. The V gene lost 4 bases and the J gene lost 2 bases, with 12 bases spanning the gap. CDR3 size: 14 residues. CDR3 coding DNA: TGCGCCAGCAGCCGGGACGGGGATCAAGAGACCCAGTACTTC. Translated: CASSRDGDQETQYF.

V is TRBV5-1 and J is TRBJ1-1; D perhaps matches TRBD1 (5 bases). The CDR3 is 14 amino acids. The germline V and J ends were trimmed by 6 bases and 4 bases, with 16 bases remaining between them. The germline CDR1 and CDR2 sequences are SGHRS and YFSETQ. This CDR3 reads CASIRDSLTTEAFF. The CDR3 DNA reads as TGCGCCAGCATCCGAGACAGCTTAACCACTGAAGCTTTCTTT. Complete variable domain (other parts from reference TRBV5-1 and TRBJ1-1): KAGVTQTPRYLIKTRGQQVTLSCSPISGHRSVSWYQQTPGQGLQFLFEYFSETQRNKGNFPGRFSGRQFSNSRSEMNVSTLELGDSALYLCASIRDSLTTEAFFGQGTRLTVV.

Here the CDR3 reads CASTTGTGLVNTEAFF. CDR3 coding DNA: TGTGCCAGCACAACCGGGACAGGGTTGGTGAACACTGAAGCTTTCTTT. This sequence joins TRBV13 and TRBJ1-1, with 9 bases identical to TRBD1. The CDR3 has 16 amino acids. V lost 7 bases to trimming and J lost 0 bases; unmatched junction nucleotides: 9. Looked up from germline, CDR1 is PRHDT and CDR2 is FYEKMQ (reference sequence).

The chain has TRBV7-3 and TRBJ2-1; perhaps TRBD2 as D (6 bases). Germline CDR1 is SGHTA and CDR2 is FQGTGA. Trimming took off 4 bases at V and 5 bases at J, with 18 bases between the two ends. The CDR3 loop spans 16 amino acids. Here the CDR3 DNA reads TGTGCCAGCAGCTCCGTGGGCGGGGCTGCTCACAATGAGCAGTTCTTC. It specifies CASSSVGGAAHNEQFF.

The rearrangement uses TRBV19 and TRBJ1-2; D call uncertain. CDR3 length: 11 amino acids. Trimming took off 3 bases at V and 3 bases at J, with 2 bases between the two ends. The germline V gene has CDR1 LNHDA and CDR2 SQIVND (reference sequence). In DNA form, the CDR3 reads TGTGCCAGTAGTATTTACTATGGCTACACCTTC. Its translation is CASSIYYGYTF. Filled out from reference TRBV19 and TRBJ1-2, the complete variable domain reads DGGITQSPKYLFRKEGQNVTLSCEQNLNHDAMYWYRQDPGQGLRLIYYSQIVNDFQKGDIAEGYSVSREKKESFPLTVTSAQKNPTAFYLCASSIYYGYTFGSGTRLTVV.

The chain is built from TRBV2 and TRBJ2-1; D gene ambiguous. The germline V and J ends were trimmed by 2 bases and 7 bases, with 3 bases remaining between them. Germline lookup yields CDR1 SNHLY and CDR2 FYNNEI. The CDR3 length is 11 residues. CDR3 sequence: CASSERNEQFF. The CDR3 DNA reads TGTGCCAGCAGTGAAAGGAATGAGCAGTTCTTC. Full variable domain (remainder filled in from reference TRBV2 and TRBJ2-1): EPEVTQTPSHQVTQMGQEVILRCVPISNHLYFYWYRQILGQKVEFLVSFYNNEISEKSEIFDDQFSVERPDGSNFTLKIRSTKLEDSAMYFCASSERNEQFFGPGTRLTVL.

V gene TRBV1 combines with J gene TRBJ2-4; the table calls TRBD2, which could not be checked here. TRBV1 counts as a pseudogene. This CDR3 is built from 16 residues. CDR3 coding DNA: TGCACCAGCAGCCAAACCGGGTCCCCAGCCAAAAACATTCAGTACTTC. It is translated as CTSSQTGSPAKNIQYF.

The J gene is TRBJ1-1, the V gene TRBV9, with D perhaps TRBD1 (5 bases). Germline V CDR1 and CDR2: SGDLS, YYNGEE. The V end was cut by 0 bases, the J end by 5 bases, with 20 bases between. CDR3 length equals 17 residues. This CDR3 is CASSVEGPGTTRTEAFF. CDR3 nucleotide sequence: TGTGCCAGCAGCGTAGAGGGGCCAGGTACTACCAGGACTGAAGCTTTCTTT.

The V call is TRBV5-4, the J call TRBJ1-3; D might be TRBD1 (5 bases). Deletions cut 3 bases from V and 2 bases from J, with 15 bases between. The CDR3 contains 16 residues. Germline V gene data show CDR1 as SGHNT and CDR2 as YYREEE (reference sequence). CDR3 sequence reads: CASSWGLGSAGNTIYF. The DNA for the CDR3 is TGTGCCAGCAGCTGGGGACTCGGGTCGGCTGGAAACACCATATATTTT.

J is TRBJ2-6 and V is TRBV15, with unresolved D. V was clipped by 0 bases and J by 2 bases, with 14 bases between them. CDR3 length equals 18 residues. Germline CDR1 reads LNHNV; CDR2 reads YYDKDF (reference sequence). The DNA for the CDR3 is TGTGCCACCAGCAGAGATACCGTCGCGCCAGCTGGGGCCAACGTCCTGACTTTC. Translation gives CATSRDTVAPAGANVLTF.

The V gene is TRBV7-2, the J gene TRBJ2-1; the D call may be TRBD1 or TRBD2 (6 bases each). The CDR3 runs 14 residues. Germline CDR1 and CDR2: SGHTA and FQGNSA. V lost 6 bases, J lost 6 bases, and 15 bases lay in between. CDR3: CASRRGGLLNEQFF. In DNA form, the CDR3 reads TGTGCCAGCAGGCGAGGGGGGCTCCTCAATGAGCAGTTCTTC.

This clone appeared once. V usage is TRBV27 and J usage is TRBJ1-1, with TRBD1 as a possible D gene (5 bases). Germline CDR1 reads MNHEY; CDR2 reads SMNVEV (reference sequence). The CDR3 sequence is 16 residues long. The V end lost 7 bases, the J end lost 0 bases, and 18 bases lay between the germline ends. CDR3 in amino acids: CASTSRGGSMNTEAFF. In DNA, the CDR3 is TGTGCCAGCACCTCCCGGGGGGGATCCATGAACACTGAAGCTTTCTTT.

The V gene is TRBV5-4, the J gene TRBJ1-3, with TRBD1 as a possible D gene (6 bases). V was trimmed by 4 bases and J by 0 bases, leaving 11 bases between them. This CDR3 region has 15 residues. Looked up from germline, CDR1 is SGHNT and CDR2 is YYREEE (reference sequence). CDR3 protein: CASSATGTSGNTIYF. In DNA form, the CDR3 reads TGTGCCAGCAGCGCGACAGGCACCTCTGGAAACACCATATATTTT.

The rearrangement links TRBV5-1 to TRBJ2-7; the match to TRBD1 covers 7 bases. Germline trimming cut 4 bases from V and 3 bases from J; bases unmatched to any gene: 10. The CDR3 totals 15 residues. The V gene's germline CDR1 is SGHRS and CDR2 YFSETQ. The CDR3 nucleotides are TGCGCCAGCAGCACAGGACAGGCTGACAACTACGAGCAGTACTTC. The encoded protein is CASSTGQADNYEQYF.

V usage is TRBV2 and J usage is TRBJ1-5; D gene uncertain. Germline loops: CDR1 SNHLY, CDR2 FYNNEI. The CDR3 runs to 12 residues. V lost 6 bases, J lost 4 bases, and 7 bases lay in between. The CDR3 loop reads CASSDANQPQHF. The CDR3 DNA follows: TGTGCCAGCAGCGACGCGAATCAGCCCCAGCATTTT.

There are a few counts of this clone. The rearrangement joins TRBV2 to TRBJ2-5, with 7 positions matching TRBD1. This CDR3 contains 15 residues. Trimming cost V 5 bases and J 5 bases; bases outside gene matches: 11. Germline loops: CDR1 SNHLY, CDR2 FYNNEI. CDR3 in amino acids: CASSPGQVHEETQYF. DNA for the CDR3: TGTGCCAGCAGTCCTGGACAGGTTCATGAGGAGACCCAGTACTTC.